This T cell receptor (beta chain) was sequenced for a study of blood T cell repertoires in COVID-19. Living in about two dozen US areas, the participants were between roughly 18 and 90 years of age. The CDR3 consists of 13 residues. V lost 4 bases and J 6 bases, leaving 9 bases between the germline ends. CDR1 and CDR2 from the germline V gene are MDHEN and SYDVKM. Profiled with immunoSEQ multiplex PCR; TCRdb holds only in-frame clones, not every one. The sample includes a few hundred thousand clones, about nine tenths of them seen just once. The TCR comes from a man aged 35 to 55 who had recovered from COVID-19. Sequencing was done on a sample of PBMCs or T cells enriched from blood (not recorded which). The rearrangement joins TRBV28 to TRBJ2-2; D is unclear. This CDR3 is CASSSLTPGELFF. In DNA, the CDR3 is TGTGCCAGCAGTTCCTTGACTCCCGGGGAGCTGTTTTTT.